Following are 16 T cell receptor beta chains from one sample sequenced in a study of regulatory T cells in long-lasting Graves disease. Time point defined: newly diagnosed GD, antithyroid drugs for less than 3 months. RNA isolated from PBMCs was used to make the TCR library. According to the study, TCR beta libraries were built with iRepertoire HTBI primers and CDR3-region Arm-PCR. TCRdb reprocessed the multiplex PCR reads with MiXCR, giving one entry per CDR3 protein. The table includes about 540,000 distinct CDR3 sequences, 13% detected once. The same sample was also used in a study of T cells in Graves' hyperthyroidism and ophthalmopathy.

The material sequenced was peripheral blood mononuclear cells (PBMCs), taken at new diagnosis, from a patient treated with antithyroid drugs. The receptors stem from a young man with Graves disease.

V gene TRBV27 combines with J gene TRBJ2-1, with D perhaps TRBD2 (6 bases). This CDR3 is built from 16 residues. With 6 bases removed from V and 6 bases from J, the gap between germline ends came to 21 bases. The germline gives CDR1 MNHEY, CDR2 SMNVEV (reference sequence). CDR3 nucleotides: TGTGCCAGCAGCCCTTCTCGGGGGAGTTCTATCAATGAGCAGTTCTTC. It yields the protein CASSPSRGSSINEQFF.

Regarding this clonotype: This may stem from a read error, because a much larger clone lies one nucleotide away. The rearrangement uses TRBV20-1 and TRBJ1-1; D ambiguous. The CDR3 loop spans 13 amino acids. Germline V gene data show CDR1 as DFQATT and CDR2 as SNEGSKA (reference sequence). The V gene lost 1 base and the J gene lost 2 bases, with 8 bases spanning the gap. In DNA form, the CDR3 reads TGCAGTGCTAGAGGGGTAGCCAACACTGAAGCTTTCTTT. Protein product: CSARGVANTEAFF.

This clonotype was recorded many times. The chain uses TRBV29-1 and TRBJ1-1, with D perhaps matching TRBD1 (6 bases). This CDR3 contains 14 residues. CDR1 and CDR2 (germline): SQVTM, ANQGSEA. V was clipped by 5 bases and J by 4 bases, with 17 bases between them. CDR3 bases: TGCAGCGTTAGAGGGACAACGGGGCCCACTGAAGCTTTCTTT. It codes for CSVRGTTGPTEAFF.

The chain employs TRBV7-6 and TRBJ1-5; 7 positions agree with TRBD1. The trim removed 5 bases at V and 4 bases at J, leaving 8 bases unmatched. Germline V lookup: CDR1 SGHVS, CDR2 FNYEAQ. The CDR3 consists of 15 residues. Here the CDR3 reads CASSPGQPFNQPQHF. For the CDR3, the DNA is TGTGCCAGCAGCCCGGGACAGCCCTTTAATCAGCCCCAGCATTTT. Drawing the rest from reference TRBV7-6 and TRBJ1-5, the complete variable domain is GAGVSQSPRYKVTKRGQDVALRCDPISGHVSLYWYRQALGQGPEFLTYFNYEAQQDKSGLPNDRFSAERPEGSISTLTIQRTEQRDSAMYRCASSPGQPFNQPQHFGDGTRLSIL.

With regard to this clonotype: At one of its ends the junction is not consistent with the germline gene, which may arise from a read error. The chain has TRBV19 and TRBJ1-1; weak D call: TRBD1 (5 bases). Germline lookup yields CDR1 LNHDA and CDR2 SQIVND (reference sequence). The CDR3 covers 12 residues. Here the CDR3 reads CASSGGDTEALF. CDR3 in DNA: TGTGCCAGTAGCGGGGGAGACACTGAAGCTCTCTTT.

This clonotype was found a few times. The J gene is TRBJ2-1, the V gene TRBV7-9; TRBD2 is a possible D gene (6 bases). The length of the CDR3 is 14 residues. Germline V CDR1 and CDR2: SEHNR, FQNEAQ (reference sequence). V shed 3 bases and J shed 6 bases, with 12 bases lying between them. The CDR3 DNA sequence: TGTGCCAGCAGCTTGTCGACTAGGCCCAATGAGCAGTTCTTC. It yields the protein CASSLSTRPNEQFF.

This clonotype was seen ten or more times. The CDR3 DNA reads TGCAGTGCAGTAGGCACAGATACGCAGTATTTT. Amino acid sequence: CSAVGTDTQYF. This chain joins TRBV20-1 and TRBJ2-3; D uncertain. Germline CDR1 and CDR2: DFQATT and SNEGSKA (reference sequence). Trimming took off 6 bases at V and 1 base at J, with 5 bases between the two ends. This CDR3 contains 11 residues.

The rearrangement links TRBV20-1 to TRBJ2-7; 14 bases match TRBD2. Germline V gene data show CDR1 as DFQATT and CDR2 as SNEGSKA (reference sequence). The CDR3 length is 16 residues. V lost 6 bases to trimming and J lost 5 bases; unmatched junction nucleotides: 12. The CDR3 sequence is CSATPWTSGRSHEQYF. In DNA, the CDR3 is TGCAGTGCCACCCCCTGGACTAGCGGGAGGTCCCACGAGCAGTACTTC.

This clonotype was seen ten or more times. The chain combines TRBV7-9 with TRBJ2-2; D perhaps matches TRBD2 (5 bases). V was pared by 1 base and J by 0 bases, with 9 bases between. Germline values: CDR1 SEHNR, CDR2 FQNEAQ (reference sequence). The CDR3 sequence is 16 residues long. The CDR3 here is CASSLGPGSNTGELFF. The CDR3 DNA sequence: TGTGCCAGCAGCTTAGGGCCGGGGTCGAACACCGGGGAGCTGTTTTTT.

In its sample, this clonotype was seen many times. The chain has TRBV29-1 and TRBJ2-1; a weak D match, TRBD1 (5 bases). Germline CDR1 SQVTM, CDR2 ANQGSEA. The CDR3 extends over 15 amino acids. Trimming took off 0 bases at V and 6 bases at J, with 15 bases between the two ends. The CDR3 loop is CSVEEALSQGNEQFF. CDR3 nucleotide sequence: TGCAGCGTTGAAGAGGCGCTCTCCCAGGGCAATGAGCAGTTCTTC.

This clonotype was observed many times. This sequence joins TRBV29-1 and TRBJ1-2, with D possibly being TRBD1 (6 bases). V dropped 6 bases and J dropped 0 bases, with 11 bases sitting between them. CDR1 and CDR2 (germline): SQVTM, ANQGSEA. The CDR3 consists of 13 residues. CDR3 bases: TGCAGCGTGGGGGCAAACCCTAACTATGGCTACACCTTC. It yields the protein CSVGANPNYGYTF.

This clonotype was observed a handful of times. The chain joins TRBV5-1 to TRBJ1-5, with a tentative D call TRBD1 (5 bases). The germline V gene has CDR1 SGHRS and CDR2 YFSETQ. The CDR3 extends over 14 amino acids. The V gene lost 0 bases and the J gene lost 3 bases, with 7 bases spanning the gap. The CDR3 spells CASSLGQTNQPQHF. In DNA form, the CDR3 reads TGCGCCAGCAGCTTGGGACAGACCAATCAGCCCCAGCATTTT.

The chain has TRBV15 and TRBJ2-5; a weak D match, TRBD1 (5 bases). Deletions cut 0 bases from V and 1 base from J, with 6 bases between. In germline, CDR1 is LNHNV, CDR2 YYDKDF (reference sequence). The CDR3 spans 14 residues. As DNA, the CDR3 is TGTGCCACCAGCAGAGAACAGGCCCAAGAGACCCAGTACTTC. Protein product: CATSREQAQETQYF.

This clonotype was found many times. This sequence joins TRBV24-1 and TRBJ2-1, with 9 positions matching TRBD2. V dropped 7 bases and J dropped 2; count of bases not matched to a gene: 5. This CDR3 has 15 amino acids. The germline V gene has CDR1 KGHDR and CDR2 SFDVKD. The CDR3 is CATRASGNTYNEQFF. CDR3 nucleotides: TGTGCCACCAGGGCTAGCGGGAACACCTACAATGAGCAGTTCTTC.

In its sample, this clonotype was seen many times. The genes are TRBV12-3 or TRBV12-4 and TRBJ2-7; D unresolved. V was trimmed by 0 bases and J by 3 bases, leaving 9 bases between them. The CDR3 length is 14 residues. In DNA form, the CDR3 reads TGTGCCAGCAGTTTAGCGCGAAGGAGCTACGAGCAGTACTTC. Its translation is CASSLARRSYEQYF.

This chain uses TRBV2 with TRBJ2-1; 7 bases match TRBD2. This CDR3 spans 14 amino acids. Per germline, CDR1 SNHLY and CDR2 FYNNEI. The ends lost 4 bases at V and 4 bases at J; junction bases unmatched: 4. The CDR3 spells CASSAGGGYNEQFF. The CDR3 DNA is TGTGCCAGCAGTGCGGGCGGGGGTTACAATGAGCAGTTCTTC.